This T cell receptor beta chain was captured in a study of blood T cell repertoires in COVID-19. Turning to the study itself: The United States, Italy and Spain were the sources of the acute and convalescent COVID-19 samples.

The table came from immunoSEQ multiplex PCR; TCRdb's copy has only in-frame clones and leaves some out. The sample lists some 250,000 clones; around 90% were seen once. The sequencing input was peripheral blood. The clonotype was recovered from a human donor in a cohort sampled during active COVID-19.

CDR3 in DNA: TGTGCCTGGAGTGTACAGGGGTACTATGGCTACACCTTC. This translates into CAWSVQGYYGYTF. J is TRBJ1-2 and V is TRBV30; 7 bases are a match to TRBD1. The CDR3 length is 13 residues. V lost 0 bases to trimming and J lost 3 bases; unmatched junction nucleotides: 1. The germline V gene has CDR1 GTSNPN and CDR2 SVGIG (reference sequence).